The rows below give T cell receptor beta chains drawn from one sample of a study of cytomegalovirus exposure and HLA in healthy donors. Assay: immunoSEQ multiplex PCR; the TCRdb copy retains only in-frame clones and omits some. This sample carries 100,000 to 150,000 clones, less than 80% of them seen once, and the ten largest clones take less than 2%. The sample consisted of PBMCs. These receptor sequences come from a female donor in good health and CMV-seropositive. Each CDR3 is given with its conserved first and last residue. A D gene is named only where the DNA matches it firmly. Rows give clone size only sometimes, using once, few, many, or a class for an expanded clone.

>TRBJ2-1|.|TRBV9|few
CASSVAGVDYEQFF
TGTGCCAGCAGCGTAGCGGGAGTCGATTATGAGCAGTTCTTC
>TRBJ1-2|.|TRBV19|.
CTSSNTRTNYGYTF
TGTACCAGTAGTAACACACGAACTAACTATGGCTACACCTTC
>TRBJ1-5|.|TRBV4-1|.
CASSQAAINSNQPQHF
TGCGCCAGCAGCCAGGCCGCCATTAATAGCAATCAGCCCCAGCATTTT
>TRBJ1-1|.|TRBV5-1|.
CASSYTQGGATEAFF
TGCGCCAGCAGCTACACCCAGGGTGGGGCGACTGAAGCTTTCTTT
>TRBJ2-7|TRBD1|TRBV5-1|.
CASSTNPRGQAYEQYF
TGCGCCAGCAGCACTAACCCCAGGGGGCAGGCCTACGAGCAGTACTTC
>TRBJ2-7|.|TRBV2|.
CASSQVSYEQYF
TGTGCCAGCTCCCAGGTTAGCTACGAGCAGTACTTC
>TRBJ1-6|TRBD1|TRBV2|.
CASSEAVRGRSPLHF
TGTGCCAGCAGTGAAGCGGTCAGGGGGAGGTCACCCCTCCACTTT
>TRBJ2-2|.|TRBV5-1|.
CASWGAGELFF
TGCGCGAGCTGGGGGGCCGGGGAGCTGTTTTTT
>TRBJ2-7|TRBD2|TRBV5-1|.
CASSPGLAGGPSSYEQYF
TGCGCCAGCAGCCCGGGACTAGCGGGGGGCCCGAGCTCCTACGAGCAGTACTTC
>TRBJ2-7|TRBD1|TRBV5-5|once
CASSSNLPGQGWYEQYF
TGTGCCAGCAGCTCTAACCTACCGGGACAGGGATGGTACGAGCAGTACTTC
>TRBJ1-5|TRBD1|TRBV19|.
CAGDREKGQPQHF
TGTGCCGGGGACAGGGAAAAGGGTCAGCCCCAGCATTTT
>TRBJ2-1|TRBD1|TRBV30|once
CAWSDAGQGFSEQFF
TGTGCCTGGAGCGACGCTGGACAGGGTTTCAGTGAGCAGTTCTTC
>TRBJ2-7|TRBD1|TRBV19|.
CASSDRGEQYF
TGTGCCAGTAGCGACAGGGGCGAGCAGTACTTC
>TRBJ1-5|.|TRBV19|.
CASSPRTARGPQHF
TGTGCCAGTAGTCCCCGGACAGCCCGGGGCCCCCAGCATTTT
>TRBJ2-3|.|TRBV19|.
CASSIDRDKGTDTQYF
TGTGCCAGTAGTATAGACAGGGATAAAGGCACAGATACGCAGTATTTT
>TRBJ2-3|.|TRBV7-9|.
CASSLEYGVNTDTQYF
TGTGCCAGCAGCTTAGAGTACGGGGTAAACACAGATACGCAGTATTTT
>TRBJ1-1|.|TRBV5-1|.
CASSGGDGGLNTEAFF
TGCGCCAGCAGCGGCGGAGATGGGGGGTTGAACACTGAAGCTTTCTTT
>TRBJ2-2|TRBD2|TRBV5-1|.
CASSPDLVAGGAGELFF
TGCGCCAGCAGCCCCGACCTGGTAGCGGGGGGTGCCGGGGAGCTGTTTTTT
>TRBJ2-6|.|TRBV5-5|once
CASSLLSGANVLTF
TGTGCCAGCAGCTTGCTCTCGGGGGCCAACGTCCTGACTTTC
>TRBJ2-7|.|TRBV28|.
CASSPHTGPGEQYF
TGTGCCAGCAGTCCTCACACTGGTCCGGGCGAGCAGTACTTC
>TRBJ1-1|.|TRBV6-5|few
CASSPNQNTEAFF
TGTGCCAGCAGTCCAAATCAGAACACTGAAGCTTTCTTT
>TRBJ2-5|.|TRBV5-6|few
CASSFGAGAETQYF
TGTGCCAGCAGCTTCGGTGCAGGGGCCGAGACCCAGTACTTC